This T cell receptor beta chain emerged from a study of shared clonotypes between healthy human individuals. This clone was found once. Clones were sequenced by immunoSEQ multiplex PCR, and TCRdb holds only the in-frame ones, with some missing. The table records some 2 million clones, roughly 94% of them present only once. Per the germline V gene, CDR1 is SGHRS and CDR2 is YFSETQ. This CDR3 spans 15 amino acids. V shed 4 bases and J shed 8 bases, with 21 bases lying between them. The chain links TRBV5-1 to TRBJ1-2; D gene ambiguous. The material sequenced was naive CD4+ T cells sorted from blood. Subset here: CD45RA+ positively selected. The source of this sequence is a man younger than 30 in good health. The CDR3 loop is CASSGLEGPYGGYTF. The CDR3 DNA follows: TGCGCCAGCAGCGGCTTGGAGGGCCCTTACGGCGGCTACACCTTC.